The clone carrying this TCR beta chain was picked up a small number of times. Antigen: not known. This entry comes from a study of CD8 T cells in ankylosing spondylitis. General study points: The study identified a TCR beta motif of under 10 highly homologous variants that appeared characteristic of ankylosing spondylitis blood. Clones linked to disease, bearing a CD8+ phenotype, were relatively rare in peripheral blood.

TCRdb passed the 5' RACE reads through MiXCR, listing each CDR3 protein once. The table records some 700,000 distinct CDR3 sequences, under 20% of them present only once. CDR3 size: 15 residues. The germline CDR1 and CDR2 sequences are SGHDN and FVKESK. V dropped 4 bases and J dropped 3 bases, with 16 bases sitting between them. Sequencing was done on a sample of blood, either unsorted or a sorted T cell fraction (not recorded which). This receptor was taken from a male donor with ankylosing spondylitis. The rearrangement links TRBV14 to TRBJ2-7, with D possibly being TRBD1 (6 bases). The CDR3 is CASSPTVRGGYEQYF. Written as DNA, the CDR3 is TGTGCCAGCAGCCCCACAGTACGAGGGGGCTACGAGCAGTACTTC. Full variable domain (rest looked up from reference TRBV14 and TRBJ2-7): EAGVTQFPSHSVIEKGQTVTLRCDPISGHDNLYWYRRVMGKEIKFLLHFVKESKQDESGMPNNRFLAERTGGTYSTLKVQPAELEDSGVYFCASSPTVRGGYEQYFGPGTRLTVT.